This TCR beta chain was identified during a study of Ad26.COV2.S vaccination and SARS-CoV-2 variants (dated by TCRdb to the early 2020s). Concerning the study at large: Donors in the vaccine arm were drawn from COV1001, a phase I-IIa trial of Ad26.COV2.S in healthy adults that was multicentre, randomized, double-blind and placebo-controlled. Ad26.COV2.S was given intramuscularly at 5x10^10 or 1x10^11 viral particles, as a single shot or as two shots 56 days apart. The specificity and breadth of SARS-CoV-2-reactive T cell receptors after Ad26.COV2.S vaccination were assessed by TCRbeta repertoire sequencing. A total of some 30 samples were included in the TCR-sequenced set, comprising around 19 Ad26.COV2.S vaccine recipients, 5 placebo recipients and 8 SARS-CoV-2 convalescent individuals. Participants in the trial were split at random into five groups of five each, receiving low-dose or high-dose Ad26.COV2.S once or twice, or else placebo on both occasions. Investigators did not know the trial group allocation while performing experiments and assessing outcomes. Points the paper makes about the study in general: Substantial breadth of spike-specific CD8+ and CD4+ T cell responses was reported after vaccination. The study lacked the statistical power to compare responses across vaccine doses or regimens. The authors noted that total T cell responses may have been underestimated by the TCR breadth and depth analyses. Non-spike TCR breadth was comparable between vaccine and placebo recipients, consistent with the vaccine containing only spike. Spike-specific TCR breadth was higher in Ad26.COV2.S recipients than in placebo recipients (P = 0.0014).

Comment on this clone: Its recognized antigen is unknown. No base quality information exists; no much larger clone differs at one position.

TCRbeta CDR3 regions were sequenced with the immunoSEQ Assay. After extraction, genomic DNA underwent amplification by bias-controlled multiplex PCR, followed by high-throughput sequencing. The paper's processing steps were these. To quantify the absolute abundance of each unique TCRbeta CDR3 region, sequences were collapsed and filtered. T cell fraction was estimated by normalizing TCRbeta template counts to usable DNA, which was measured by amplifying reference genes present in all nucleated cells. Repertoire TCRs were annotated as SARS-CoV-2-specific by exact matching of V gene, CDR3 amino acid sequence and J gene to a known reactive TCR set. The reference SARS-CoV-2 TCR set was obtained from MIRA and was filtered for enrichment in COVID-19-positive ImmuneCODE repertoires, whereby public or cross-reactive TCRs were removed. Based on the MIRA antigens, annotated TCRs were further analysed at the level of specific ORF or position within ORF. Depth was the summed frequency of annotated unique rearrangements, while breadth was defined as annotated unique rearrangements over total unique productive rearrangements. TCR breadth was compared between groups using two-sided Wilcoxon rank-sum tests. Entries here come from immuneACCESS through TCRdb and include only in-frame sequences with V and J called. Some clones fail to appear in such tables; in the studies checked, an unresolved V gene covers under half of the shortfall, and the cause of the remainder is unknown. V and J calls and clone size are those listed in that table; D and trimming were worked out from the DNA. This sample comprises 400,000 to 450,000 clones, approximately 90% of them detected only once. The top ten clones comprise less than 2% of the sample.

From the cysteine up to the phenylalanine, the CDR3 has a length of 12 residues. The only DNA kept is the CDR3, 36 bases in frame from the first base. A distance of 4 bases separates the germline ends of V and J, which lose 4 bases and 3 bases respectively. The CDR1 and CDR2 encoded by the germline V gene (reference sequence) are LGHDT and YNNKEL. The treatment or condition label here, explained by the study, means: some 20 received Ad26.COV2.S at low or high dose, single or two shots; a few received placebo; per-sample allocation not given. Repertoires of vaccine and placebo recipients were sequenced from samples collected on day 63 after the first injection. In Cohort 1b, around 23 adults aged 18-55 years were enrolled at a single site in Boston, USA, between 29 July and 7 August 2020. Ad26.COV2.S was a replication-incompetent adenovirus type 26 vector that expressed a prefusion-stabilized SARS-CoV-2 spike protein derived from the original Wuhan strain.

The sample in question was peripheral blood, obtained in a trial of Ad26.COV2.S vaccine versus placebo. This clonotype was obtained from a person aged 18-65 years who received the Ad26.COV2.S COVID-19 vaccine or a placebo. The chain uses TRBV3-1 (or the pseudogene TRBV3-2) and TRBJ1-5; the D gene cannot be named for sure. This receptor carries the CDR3 CASSRDNQPQHF. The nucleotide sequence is TGTGCCAGCAGCCGTGACAATCAGCCCCAGCATTTT.